The 24 T cell receptor beta chains below all came from one sample that was sequenced in a study of siplizumab effects on memory and regulatory T cells. The cells of the mixed lymphocyte reaction underwent an approximately six-day coculture at 37°C. Here immunoSEQ multiplex PCR was the method, and the copy in TCRdb shows in-frame clones only, minus some. The sample has some 9,900 clones; around 40% are singletons. These TCRs' antigens remain unknown. The sample taken for sequencing was CFSE-low (dividing) CD8+ T cells sorted from an allogeneic mixed lymphocyte reaction. Every receptor here comes from a human donor in good health; the cells came from an allogeneic mixed lymphocyte reaction.

This chain joins TRBV11-2 and TRBJ2-7; weak D call: TRBD2 (5 bases). The CDR3 is 14 amino acids. From germline, CDR1 is SGHAT and CDR2 FQNNGV. V lost 1 base to trimming and J lost 7 bases, with 14 bases between them. The CDR3 DNA reads TGTGCCAGCAGCTTAGTGTTCACCCCGGGGGAGCAGTACTTC. Translated, it gives CASSLVFTPGEQYF.

The chain joins TRBV11-3 to TRBJ2-3, with D possibly matching TRBD2 (6 bases). V dropped 5 bases and J dropped 6 bases, with 12 bases sitting between them. Looked up from germline, CDR1 is SGHNT and CDR2 is YENEEA. CDR3 length: 13 residues. CDR3 in amino acids: CASSPGVEDTQYF. In nucleotides, the CDR3 is TGTGCCAGCAGCCCGGGGGTCGAGGATACGCAGTATTTT.

This clone was counted only a few times. The V call is TRBV9, the J call TRBJ2-3, with D hard to call. The V end lost 0 bases, the J end lost 2 bases, and 7 bases lay between the germline ends. This CDR3 has 14 amino acids. Germline values: CDR1 SGDLS, CDR2 YYNGEE. CDR3 DNA: TGTGCCAGCAGCGTAGAAACTCACACAGATACGCAGTATTTT. This codes for CASSVETHTDTQYF.

There are many counts of this clone. The chain uses TRBV27 and TRBJ1-6; weak D call: TRBD1 (5 bases). This CDR3 is 14 amino acids long. Trimming stripped 0 bases from V and 7 bases from J, with 7 bases between. Germline V gene lookup returns CDR1 MNHEY and CDR2 SMNVEV (reference sequence). The CDR3 region is CASSLSGDNSPLHF. The CDR3 DNA sequence: TGTGCCAGCAGTTTATCAGGGGACAATTCACCCCTCCACTTT.

This clone was counted only a few times. This chain connects TRBV25-1 to TRBJ2-7; 8 bases line up with TRBD1. Losses at the gene ends were 4 bases for V and 2 bases for J; bases not matched to a gene: 4. The germline V gene has CDR1 MGHDK and CDR2 SYGVNS. The CDR3 has 14 residues. CDR3 coding DNA: TGTGCCAGCAGTGCCGGGACAGGTCCCTACGAGCAGTACTTC. It specifies CASSAGTGPYEQYF.

V is TRBV6-5 and J is TRBJ1-2; no firm D call. CDR1 MNHEY and CDR2 SVGAGI come from the germline V gene. The CDR3 runs 13 residues. Between the trimmed V and J ends, which lost 5 bases and 5 bases, there was a span of 12 bases. The CDR3 reads CASSERADYGYTF. In nucleotides, the CDR3 is TGTGCCAGCAGTGAGAGAGCCGATTATGGCTACACCTTC.

The chain carries TRBV25-1 and TRBJ2-7; 7 bases map to TRBD1. Germline CDR1 MGHDK, CDR2 SYGVNS. The junction had 8 bases not matched to a gene; V was cut back by 6 bases and J by 6 bases. The CDR3 sequence is 13 residues long. The CDR3 DNA sequence: TGTGCCAGCAGGGGGGCAGGGGGAAGCGAGCAGTACTTC. Translated: CASRGAGGSEQYF.

The rearrangement links TRBV6-9 to TRBJ2-5; D unresolved. Germline V lookup: CDR1 MNHGY, CDR2 SVAAGI. CDR3 size: 11 residues. V was trimmed by 10 bases and J by 4 bases, leaving 10 bases between them. CDR3: CATGWTETQYF. CDR3 nucleotide sequence: TGTGCCACCGGGTGGACAGAGACCCAGTACTTC.

The chain joins TRBV29-1 to TRBJ1-2; 8 bases are shared with TRBD1. The trim removed 4 bases at V and 5 bases at J, leaving 6 bases unmatched. CDR1 and CDR2 (germline): SQVTM, ANQGSEA. CDR3 size: 13 residues. CDR3 region: CSVVDRGVYGYTF. The CDR3 DNA follows: TGCAGCGTTGTTGACAGGGGAGTTTATGGCTACACCTTC.

V is TRBV5-8 and J is TRBJ2-1; 7 bases are shared with TRBD2. This CDR3 region has 15 residues. Germline CDR1 SGHTS, CDR2 YDEGEE. After removal of 0 bases from V and 0 bases from J, the junction contained 0 bases not matched to a gene. The CDR3 loop reads CASSLGTSSYNEQFF. In nucleotides, the CDR3 is TGTGCCAGCAGCTTGGGGACTAGCTCCTACAATGAGCAGTTCTTC.

This clone has a handful of counts. The gene calls are TRBV6-5 and TRBJ2-3, with D uncertain. Germline V CDR1 and CDR2: MNHEY, SVGAGI. There are 12 residues in the CDR3. The V and J ends lost 0 bases and 6 bases respectively, with 4 bases between them. CDR3: CASSYSGDTQYF. CDR3 coding DNA: TGTGCCAGCAGTTACTCAGGTGATACGCAGTATTTT.

This clone was detected only once. This may stem from a read error, because a much larger clone lies one nucleotide away. The CDR3 protein is CASSILGAEEQYF. In DNA, the CDR3 is TGCGCCAGCAGTATCCTGGGAGCAGAGGAGCAGTACTTC. The genes are TRBV28 and TRBJ2-7; D is possibly TRBD2 (5 bases). CDR3 length equals 13 residues. Germline V gene sequence: CDR1 MDHEN, CDR2 SYDVKM.

The rearrangement links TRBV5-4 to TRBJ2-7; D gene uncertain. Looked up from germline, CDR1 is SGHNT and CDR2 is YYREEE (reference sequence). This CDR3 has 14 amino acids. V was shortened by 2 bases and J by 0 bases, with 9 bases between the two germline ends. For the CDR3, the DNA is TGTGCCAGCAGCTTAGACGGTCTCTCCTACGAGCAGTACTTC. Protein: CASSLDGLSYEQYF.

This chain uses TRBV5-6 with TRBJ2-7; 9 bases fit TRBD1. The CDR3 spans 17 residues. Germline V lookup: CDR1 SGHDT, CDR2 YYEEEE. With 3 bases clipped from V and 5 bases from J, the junction kept 15 bases outside the gene matches. CDR3 nucleotide sequence: TGTGCCAGCAGCTCCGGAAGACAGGGGGTCTACTTCGACGAGCAGTACTTC. It yields the protein CASSSGRQGVYFDEQYF.

This sequence joins TRBV19 and TRBJ1-6; no firm D call. CDR1 and CDR2 (germline): LNHDA, SQIVND (reference sequence). With 8 bases removed from V and 0 bases from J, the gap between germline ends came to 14 bases. This CDR3 comprises 16 residues. DNA of the CDR3: TGTGCCAGTTCTTACTACGCGGCCTCCTATAATTCACCCCTCCACTTT. This sequence encodes CASSYYAASYNSPLHF.

This clone is classed as medium-sized. The chain employs TRBV27 and TRBJ2-3; no clear D. The V end was cut by 2 bases, the J end by 5 bases, with 11 bases between. Germline CDR1 reads MNHEY; CDR2 reads SMNVEV (reference sequence). CDR3 length: 14 amino acids. CDR3: CASSLRSWGDTQYF. CDR3 bases: TGTGCCAGCAGTTTAAGGTCATGGGGAGATACGCAGTATTTT.

J is TRBJ2-7 and V is TRBV12-5; 11 bases align to TRBD1. There are 15 residues in the CDR3. Germline V CDR1 and CDR2: LGHNT, FRNRAP. V shed 7 bases and J 1 base; nucleotides not matched to a gene: 6. The CDR3 bases are TGTGCTAGTGCACAGGGACAGGGGGTTTCCTACGAGCAGTACTTC. Residues: CASAQGQGVSYEQYF.

The chain is built from TRBV6-1 and TRBJ1-2, with D unresolved. V was trimmed by 2 bases and J by 4 bases, leaving 8 bases between them. Germline CDR1 reads MNHNS; CDR2 reads SASEGT. The CDR3 consists of 13 residues. In DNA, the CDR3 is TGTGCCAGCAGTGAATCGCTTGCCTATGGCTACACCTTC. This translates into CASSESLAYGYTF.

The chain combines TRBV6-6 with TRBJ2-5; no clear D gene. The CDR3 has 14 residues. Trimming took 2 bases from V and 0 from J, leaving 7 bases between them. CDR1 and CDR2 (germline): MNHNY, SVGAGI (reference sequence). The CDR3 is CASSYAHDQETQYF. CDR3 DNA sequence: TGTGCCAGCAGTTACGCCCACGACCAAGAGACCCAGTACTTC.

The chain couples TRBV27 to TRBJ1-1; D is ambiguous. Germline-derived CDR1 and CDR2 are MNHEY and SMNVEV (reference sequence). This CDR3 region has 13 residues. V gave up 3 bases and J gave up 1 base, with 6 bases separating them. The CDR3 reads CASSFSGNTEAFF. CDR3 DNA: TGTGCCAGCAGTTTTTCAGGGAACACTGAAGCTTTCTTT.

This clone is labeled as medium-sized. In nucleotides, the CDR3 is TGTGCCAGTTCCCCTGGGACAGGATACGAGCAGTACTTC. Protein sequence: CASSPGTGYEQYF. This chain uses TRBV19 with TRBJ2-7, with 8 nucleotides matching TRBD1. J lost 4 bases, V lost 8 bases, and 7 bases had no gene match. This CDR3 is built from 13 residues. CDR1 is LNHDA, CDR2 SQIVND, per germline (reference sequence).

The rearrangement uses TRBV10-3 and TRBJ1-2; possibly TRBD1 for D (6 bases). Germline V gene data show CDR1 as ENHRY and CDR2 as SYGVKD. Trimming pared 3 bases from V and 3 bases from J, leaving 11 bases between. The CDR3 has 14 amino acids. The CDR3 here is CAISDRGGDYGYTF. The CDR3 region has the DNA TGTGCCATCAGTGACAGGGGTGGAGACTATGGCTACACCTTC.

This rearrangement joins TRBV27 to TRBJ2-7, with D perhaps TRBD1 (6 bases). Trimming pared 6 bases from V and 2 bases from J, leaving 11 bases between. The CDR3 spans 13 residues. From germline, CDR1 is MNHEY and CDR2 SMNVEV (reference sequence). This CDR3 is CASRLQGAYEQYF. The CDR3 DNA follows: TGTGCCAGCAGGTTACAGGGTGCCTACGAGCAGTACTTC.

By proportion, this clone is medium-sized (0.01 to 0.1%). The V and J genes are TRBV9 and TRBJ2-4, with 7 positions matching TRBD1. Per the germline V gene, CDR1 is SGDLS and CDR2 is YYNGEE. The ends lost 0 bases at V and 7 bases at J; junction bases unmatched: 7. This CDR3 is 15 amino acids long. The DNA for the CDR3 is TGTGCCAGCAGCGTAGACGAGGGGGCCTTCAACATTCAGTACTTC. Translating it yields CASSVDEGAFNIQYF.